This T cell receptor (beta chain) was documented in a study of T cell responses to AZD1222 COVID-19 vaccine. Study-wide results and caveats: Donors, mostly white British, included more females; clonal diversity was possibly underestimated.

Of note for this clone: The target antigen is unknown.

Assay used: immunoSEQ multiplex PCR; TCRdb lists only in-frame clones, some missing. The sample gives about 270,000 clones, about 94% of which show up once; around 0.6% is in the top ten. The specimen comprised peripheral blood, sampled 28 days after the second AZD1222 dose. This receptor was obtained from an adult who received the AZD1222 COVID-19 vaccine.

In DNA form, the CDR3 reads TGTGCCAGCAGTGAAATAAGCGGGAGTGGCGAGCAGTTCTTC. Its translation is CASSEISGSGEQFF. The V call is TRBV6-1, the J call TRBJ2-1; 8 bases line up with TRBD2. After removal of 2 bases from V and 10 bases from J, the junction contained 7 bases not matched to a gene. The germline V gene has CDR1 MNHNS and CDR2 SASEGT. This CDR3 is built from 14 residues.